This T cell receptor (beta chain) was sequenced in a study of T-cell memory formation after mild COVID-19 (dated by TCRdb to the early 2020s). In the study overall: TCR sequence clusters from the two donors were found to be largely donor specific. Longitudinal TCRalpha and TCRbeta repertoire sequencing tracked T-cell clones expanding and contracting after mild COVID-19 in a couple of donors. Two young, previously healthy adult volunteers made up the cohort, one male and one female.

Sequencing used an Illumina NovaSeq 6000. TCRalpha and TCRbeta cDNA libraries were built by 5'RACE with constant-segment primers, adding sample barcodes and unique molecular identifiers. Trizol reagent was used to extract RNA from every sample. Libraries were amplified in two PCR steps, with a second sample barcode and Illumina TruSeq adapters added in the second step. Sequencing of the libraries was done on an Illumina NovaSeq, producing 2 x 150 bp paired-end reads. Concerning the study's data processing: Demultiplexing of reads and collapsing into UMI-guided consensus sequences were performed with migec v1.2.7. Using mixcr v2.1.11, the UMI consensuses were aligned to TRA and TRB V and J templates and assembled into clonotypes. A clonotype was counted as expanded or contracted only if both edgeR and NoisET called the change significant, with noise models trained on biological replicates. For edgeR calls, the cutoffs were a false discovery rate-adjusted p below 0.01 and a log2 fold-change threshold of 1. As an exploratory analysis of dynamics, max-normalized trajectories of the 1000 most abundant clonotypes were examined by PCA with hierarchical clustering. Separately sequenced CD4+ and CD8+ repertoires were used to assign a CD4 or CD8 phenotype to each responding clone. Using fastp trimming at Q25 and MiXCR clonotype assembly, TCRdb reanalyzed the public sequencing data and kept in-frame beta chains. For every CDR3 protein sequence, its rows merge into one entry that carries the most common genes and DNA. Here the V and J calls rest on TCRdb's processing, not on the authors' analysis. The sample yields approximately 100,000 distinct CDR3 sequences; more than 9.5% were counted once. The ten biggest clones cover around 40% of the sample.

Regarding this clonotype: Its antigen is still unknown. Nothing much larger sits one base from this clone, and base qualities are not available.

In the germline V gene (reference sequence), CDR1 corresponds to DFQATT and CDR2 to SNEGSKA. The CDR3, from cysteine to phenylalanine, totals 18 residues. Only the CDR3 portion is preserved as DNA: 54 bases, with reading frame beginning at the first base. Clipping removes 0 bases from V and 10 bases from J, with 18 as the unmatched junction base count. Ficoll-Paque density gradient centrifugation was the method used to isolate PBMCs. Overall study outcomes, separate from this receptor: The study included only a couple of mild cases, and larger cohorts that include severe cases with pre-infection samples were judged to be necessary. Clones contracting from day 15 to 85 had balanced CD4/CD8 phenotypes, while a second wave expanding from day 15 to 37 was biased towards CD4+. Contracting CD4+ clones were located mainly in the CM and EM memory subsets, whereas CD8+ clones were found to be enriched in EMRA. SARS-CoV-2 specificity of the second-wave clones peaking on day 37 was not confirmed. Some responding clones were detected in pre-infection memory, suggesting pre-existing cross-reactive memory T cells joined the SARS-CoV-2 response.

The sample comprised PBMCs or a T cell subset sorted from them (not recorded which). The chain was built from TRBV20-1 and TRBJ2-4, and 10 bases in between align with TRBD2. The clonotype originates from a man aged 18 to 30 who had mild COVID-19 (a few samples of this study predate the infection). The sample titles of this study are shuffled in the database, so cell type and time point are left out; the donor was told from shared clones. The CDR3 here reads CSARDIDRTSGQHLIQYF. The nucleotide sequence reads TGCAGTGCTAGAGATATTGATCGGACTAGCGGCCAACATTTAATTCAGTACTTC.